This TCR beta chain was sequenced in a study of PD-1 blockade in classical Hodgkin lymphoma. Across the whole study: Patients were infused with nivolumab 3 mg/kg every 2 weeks. General study results and limits: The CD4+ diversity rise by C4D1 was clearest in complete responders.

The V gene's germline CDR1 is SGHDN and CDR2 FVKESK. V lost 0 bases to trimming and J lost 2 bases, with 9 bases between them. The CDR3 contains 15 residues. Each and every patient relapsed after autologous stem cell transplantation, and patients got differing brentuximab vedotin exposure. With magnetic negative selection, CD4+ T cells were purified from PBMCs that had been thawed. Patients reached a best response of complete response, partial response or progressive disease. Worth noting for this clone: Its specificity is unknown.

TCRdb's table, derived via immunoSEQ multiplex PCR, lists solely in-frame clones and lacks some. The sample has approximately 8,400 clones, 70% to 90% seen once; the top ten hold 1.5% to 2%. Sample: CD4+ T cells from blood, taken at baseline. The sequence derives from a human donor with classical Hodgkin lymphoma. V and J are TRBV14 and TRBJ2-3, with no clear D. The CDR3 protein is CASSQDGRITDTQYF. Here the CDR3 DNA reads TGTGCCAGCAGCCAAGATGGACGCATCACAGATACGCAGTATTTT.